This T cell receptor beta chain was identified during a study of control samples from healthy donors and cancer patients. TCRdb's table, derived via immunoSEQ multiplex PCR, lists solely in-frame clones and lacks some. The table has 190,000 or so clones, roughly 93% seen once; the top ten hold more than 1.4%. After removal of 0 bases from V and 10 bases from J, the junction contained 7 bases not matched to a gene. This CDR3 has 16 residues. Germline CDR1 is WSHSY and CDR2 is SAAADI. The clonotype originates from a man younger than 35 in good health. The V and J genes are TRBV10-2 and TRBJ2-1, with 12 positions matching TRBD2. The sequenced sample consisted of blood. CDR3 protein: CASSESMASGGAEQFF. The CDR3 nucleotides read TGCGCCAGCAGTGAGTCGATGGCTAGCGGGGGGGCCGAGCAGTTCTTC.